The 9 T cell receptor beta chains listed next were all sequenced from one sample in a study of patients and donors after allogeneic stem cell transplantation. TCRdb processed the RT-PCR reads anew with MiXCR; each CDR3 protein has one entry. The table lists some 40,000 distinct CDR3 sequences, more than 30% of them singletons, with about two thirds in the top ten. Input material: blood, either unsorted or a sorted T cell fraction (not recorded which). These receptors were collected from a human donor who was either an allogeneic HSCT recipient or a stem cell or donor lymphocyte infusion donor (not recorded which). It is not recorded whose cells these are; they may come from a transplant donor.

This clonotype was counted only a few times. CDR3: CASSPRQGSYGYTF. The CDR3 region has the DNA TGTGCCAGCAGTCCCAGACAGGGTAGTTATGGCTACACCTTC. This chain uses TRBV6-5 with TRBJ1-2; 7 bases are a match to TRBD1. The germline gives CDR1 MNHEY, CDR2 SVGAGI. This CDR3 spans 14 amino acids. V gave up 5 bases and J gave up 5 bases; unmatched junction bases: 8.

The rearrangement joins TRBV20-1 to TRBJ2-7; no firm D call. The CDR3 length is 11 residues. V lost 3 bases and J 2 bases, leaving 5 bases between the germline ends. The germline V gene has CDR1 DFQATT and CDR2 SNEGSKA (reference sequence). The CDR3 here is CSASGPYEQYF. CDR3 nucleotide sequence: TGCAGTGCTAGCGGGCCCTACGAGCAGTACTTC.

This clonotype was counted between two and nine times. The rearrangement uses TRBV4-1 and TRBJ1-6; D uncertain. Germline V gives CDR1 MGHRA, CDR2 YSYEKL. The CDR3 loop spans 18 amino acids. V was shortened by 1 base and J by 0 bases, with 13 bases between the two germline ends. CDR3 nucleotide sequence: TGCGCCAGCAGCCAAGGGCCTTGTGAGAGCTCCTATAATTCACCCCTCCACTTT. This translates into CASSQGPCESSYNSPLHF.

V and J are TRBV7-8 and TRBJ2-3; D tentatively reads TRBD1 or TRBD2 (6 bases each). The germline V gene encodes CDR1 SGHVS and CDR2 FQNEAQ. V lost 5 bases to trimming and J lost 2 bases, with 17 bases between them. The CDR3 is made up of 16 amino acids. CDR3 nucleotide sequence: TGTGCCAGCAGCCCCCGCGGGGACACCATCACAGATACGCAGTATTTT. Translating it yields CASSPRGDTITDTQYF.

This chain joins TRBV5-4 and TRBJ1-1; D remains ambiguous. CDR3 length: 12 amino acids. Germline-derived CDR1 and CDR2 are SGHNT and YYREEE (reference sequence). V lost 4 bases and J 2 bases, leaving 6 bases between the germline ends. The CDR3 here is CASSVINTEAFF. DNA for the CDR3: TGTGCCAGCAGCGTTATAAACACTGAAGCTTTCTTT.

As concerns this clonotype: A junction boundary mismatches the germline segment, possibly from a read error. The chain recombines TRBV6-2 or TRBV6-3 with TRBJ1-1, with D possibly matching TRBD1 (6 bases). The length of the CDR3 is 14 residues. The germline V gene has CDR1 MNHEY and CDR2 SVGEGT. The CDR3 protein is CASSDLTGSTGAFF. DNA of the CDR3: TGTGCCAGCAGCGACCTAACAGGGAGCACTGGAGCTTTCTTT.

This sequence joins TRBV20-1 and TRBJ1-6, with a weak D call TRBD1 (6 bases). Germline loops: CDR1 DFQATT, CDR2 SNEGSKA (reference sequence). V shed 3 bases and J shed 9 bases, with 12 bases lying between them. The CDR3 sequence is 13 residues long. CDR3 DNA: TGCAGTGCTAGGACGGACAGAGGTTCACCCCTCCACTTT. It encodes CSARTDRGSPLHF.

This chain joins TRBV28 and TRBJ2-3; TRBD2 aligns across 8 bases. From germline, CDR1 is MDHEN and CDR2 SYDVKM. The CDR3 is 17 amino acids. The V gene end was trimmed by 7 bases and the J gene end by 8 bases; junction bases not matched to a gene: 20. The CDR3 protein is CASNRPPTGGTRGTQYF. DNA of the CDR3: TGTGCCAGCAACCGTCCCCCAACGGGAGGGACACGGGGTACGCAGTATTTT.

The CDR3 is CASSYGAGGSYEQYF. CDR3 coding DNA: TGTGCCAGCAGTTACGGGGCAGGGGGGAGCTACGAGCAGTACTTC. This chain connects TRBV6-5 to TRBJ2-7; D possibly corresponds to TRBD1 (7 bases). CDR1 and CDR2 from the germline V gene are MNHEY and SVGAGI. The CDR3 is 15 residues long. The V gene lost 2 bases and the J gene lost 3 bases, with 14 bases spanning the gap.